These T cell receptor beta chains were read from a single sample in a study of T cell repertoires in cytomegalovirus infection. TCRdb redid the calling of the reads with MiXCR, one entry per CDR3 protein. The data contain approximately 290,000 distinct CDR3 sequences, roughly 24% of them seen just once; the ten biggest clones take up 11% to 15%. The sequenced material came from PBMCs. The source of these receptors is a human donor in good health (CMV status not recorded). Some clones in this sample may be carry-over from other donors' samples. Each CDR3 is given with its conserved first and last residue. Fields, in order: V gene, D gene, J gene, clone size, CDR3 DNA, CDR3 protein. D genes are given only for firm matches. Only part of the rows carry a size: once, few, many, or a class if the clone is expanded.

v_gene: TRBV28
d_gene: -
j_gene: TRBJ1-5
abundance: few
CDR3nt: TGTGCCAGCAGTTTGGTAACAGCGAATCAGCCCCAGCATTTT
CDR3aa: CASSLVTANQPQHF

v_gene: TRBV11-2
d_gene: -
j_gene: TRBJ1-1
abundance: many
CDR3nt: TGTGCCAGCAGCTTCCTGGGTCCAGGGACGAACACTGAAGCTTTCTTT
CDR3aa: CASSFLGPGTNTEAFF

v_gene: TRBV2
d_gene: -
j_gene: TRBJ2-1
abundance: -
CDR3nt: TGTGCCAGCAGTTACCGGGCGTTCAATGAGCAGTTCTTC
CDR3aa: CASSYRAFNEQFF

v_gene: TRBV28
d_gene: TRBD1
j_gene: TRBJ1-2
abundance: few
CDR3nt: TGTGCCAGCAGTGTCGGGACAGGGGACGGCTACACCTTC
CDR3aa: CASSVGTGDGYTF

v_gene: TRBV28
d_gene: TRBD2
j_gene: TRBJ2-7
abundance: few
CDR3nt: TGTGCCAGCAGGACTAGCGGGACCTCCGAGCAGTACTTC
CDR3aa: CASRTSGTSEQYF

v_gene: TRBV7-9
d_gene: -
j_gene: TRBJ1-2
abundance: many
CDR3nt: TGTGCCAGCAGCTCCGGCGGGAGCTATGGCTACACCTTC
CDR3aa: CASSSGGSYGYTF

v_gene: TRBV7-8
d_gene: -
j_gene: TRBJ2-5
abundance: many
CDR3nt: TGTGCCAGCAGCTTAACCCTACAGGGATGGAAGGAGACCCAGTACTTC
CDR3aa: CASSLTLQGWKETQYF

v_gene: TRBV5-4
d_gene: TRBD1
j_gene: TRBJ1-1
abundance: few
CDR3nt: TGTGCCAGCAGCTACTACAGAACAGGGGGCGGAACTGAAGCTTTCTTT
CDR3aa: CASSYYRTGGGTEAFF

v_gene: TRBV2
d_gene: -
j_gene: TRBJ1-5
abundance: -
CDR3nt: TGTGCCAGCAATCGCGCGGGAGGTCAGCACAATCAGCCCCAGCATTTT
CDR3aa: CASNRAGGQHNQPQHF

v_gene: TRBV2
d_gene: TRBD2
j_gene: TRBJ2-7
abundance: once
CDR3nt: TGTGCCAGCAGCGCCGGGACTAGCTTCCGCGAGCAGTACTTC
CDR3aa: CASSAGTSFREQYF

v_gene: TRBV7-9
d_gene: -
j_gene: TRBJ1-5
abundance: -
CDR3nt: TGTGCCAGCAGCTCAGGGTTTTTGCAGCCCCAGCATTTT
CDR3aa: CASSSGFLQPQHF

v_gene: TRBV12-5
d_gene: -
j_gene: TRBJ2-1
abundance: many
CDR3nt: TGTGCTAGTAGTACAGGGAGCTCCTACAATGAGCAGTTCTTC
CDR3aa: CASSTGSSYNEQFF

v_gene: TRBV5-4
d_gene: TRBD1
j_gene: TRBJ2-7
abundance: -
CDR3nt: TGTGCCAGCAGATCCGGGACAGGGGCTTCCTACGAGCAGTACTTC
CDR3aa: CASRSGTGASYEQYF

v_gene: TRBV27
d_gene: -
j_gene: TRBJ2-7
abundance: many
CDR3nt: TGTGCCAGCAGTTTATCTGGGAGCTACGAGCAGTACTTC
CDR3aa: CASSLSGSYEQYF

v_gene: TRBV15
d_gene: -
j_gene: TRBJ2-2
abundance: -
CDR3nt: TGTGCCACCAATCCGGATCGCCGCGGGGAGCTGTTTTTT
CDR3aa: CATNPDRRGELFF

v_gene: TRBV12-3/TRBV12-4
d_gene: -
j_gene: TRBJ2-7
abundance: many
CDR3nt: TGTGCCAGCAGCCCCATTGACCGGTACGAGCAGTACTTC
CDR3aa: CASSPIDRYEQYF

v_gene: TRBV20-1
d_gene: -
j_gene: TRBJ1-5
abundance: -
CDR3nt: TGCAGTGCTTTAGACAGGCGGGGACATCAGCCCCAGCATTTT
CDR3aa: CSALDRRGHQPQHF

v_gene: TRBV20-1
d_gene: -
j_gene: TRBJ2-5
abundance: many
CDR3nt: TGCAGTGCCGAGTTAAGAGTAGTAGAGACCCAGTACTTC
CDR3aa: CSAELRVVETQYF

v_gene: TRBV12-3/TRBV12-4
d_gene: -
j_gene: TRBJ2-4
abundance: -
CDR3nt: TGTGCCAGCAGTTTCTTTATCGGGGGGCCCAAAAACATTCAGTACTTC
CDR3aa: CASSFFIGGPKNIQYF

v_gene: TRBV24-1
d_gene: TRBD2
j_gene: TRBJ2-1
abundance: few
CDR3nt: TGTGCCACCAGTGATTCCCGGACTAGCGATTACAATGAGCAGTTCTTC
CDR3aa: CATSDSRTSDYNEQFF

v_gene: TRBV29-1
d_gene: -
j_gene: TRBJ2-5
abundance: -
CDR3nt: TGCAGCTATGCAAGACAAGAGACCCAGTACTTC
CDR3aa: CSYARQETQYF

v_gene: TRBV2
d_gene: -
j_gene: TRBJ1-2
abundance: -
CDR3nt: TGTGCCAGCAGCGCCCCGGGGACGAGGCCCGAGGGCTACACCTTC
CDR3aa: CASSAPGTRPEGYTF

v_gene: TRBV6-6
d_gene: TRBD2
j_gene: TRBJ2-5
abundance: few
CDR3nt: TGTGCCAGCAGCCAAATAGCGGGGGTCGACCAAGAGACCCAGTACTTC
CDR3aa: CASSQIAGVDQETQYF

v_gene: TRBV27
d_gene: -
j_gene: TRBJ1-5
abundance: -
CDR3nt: TGTGCCAACTACATAGTTCCGGCAGGGGTGATTAGTAAGGCCAATCAGCCCCAGCATTTT
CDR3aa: CANYIVPAGVISKANQPQHF

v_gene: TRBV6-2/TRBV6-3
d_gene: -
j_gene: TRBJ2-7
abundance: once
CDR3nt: TGTGCCAGCAGTTATTTCCTCGGACAGACCGAGCAGTACTTC
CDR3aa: CASSYFLGQTEQYF

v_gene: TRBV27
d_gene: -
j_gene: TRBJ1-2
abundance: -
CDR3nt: TGTGCCAGCAGTTCCCTTATAAGGAGGGGAGTCTATGGCTACACCTTC
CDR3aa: CASSSLIRRGVYGYTF

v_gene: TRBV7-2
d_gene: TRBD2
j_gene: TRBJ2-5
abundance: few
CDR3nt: TGTGCCAGCAGCTTACGTCGGGTAGCGGGAGTGGAGACCCAGTACTTC
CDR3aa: CASSLRRVAGVETQYF

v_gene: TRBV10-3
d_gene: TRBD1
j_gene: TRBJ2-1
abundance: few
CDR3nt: TGTGCCATCAGTGAGTCCGGGACAGGTGAGAATGAGCAGTTCTTC
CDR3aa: CAISESGTGENEQFF

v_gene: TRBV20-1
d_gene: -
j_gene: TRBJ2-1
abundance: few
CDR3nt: TGCAGTGCTAGAGATATGGTAGGGGTAAGTGAGCAGTTCTTC
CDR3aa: CSARDMVGVSEQFF

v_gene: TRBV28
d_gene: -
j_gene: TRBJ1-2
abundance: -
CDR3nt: TGTGCCAGCATAGGGGCAGGGCTGAGGAGCTATGGCTACACCTTC
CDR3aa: CASIGAGLRSYGYTF

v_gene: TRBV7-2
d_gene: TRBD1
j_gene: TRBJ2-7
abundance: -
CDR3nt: TGTGCCAGCAGCCCGGACAGGGGCCCCACCTACGAGCAGTACTTC
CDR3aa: CASSPDRGPTYEQYF

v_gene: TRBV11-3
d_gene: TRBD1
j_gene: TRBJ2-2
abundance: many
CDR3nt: TGTGCCAGCAGCTACGGGACAGACAACACCGGGGAGCTGTTTTTT
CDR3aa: CASSYGTDNTGELFF

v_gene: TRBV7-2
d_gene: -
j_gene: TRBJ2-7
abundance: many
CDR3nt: TGTGCCAGCAGTTCTACCGGCGGCCTCTCCTACGAGCAGTACTTC
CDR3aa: CASSSTGGLSYEQYF

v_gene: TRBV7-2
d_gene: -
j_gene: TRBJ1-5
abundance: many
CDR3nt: TGTGCCAGCAGTCCCCGGGGAGTAAGCAATCAGCCCCAGCATTTT
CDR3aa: CASSPRGVSNQPQHF

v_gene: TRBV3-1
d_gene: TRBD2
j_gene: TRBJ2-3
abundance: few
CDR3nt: TGTGCCAGCAGCCAGCGGGGGGGCCCTCGTACAGATACGCAGTATTTT
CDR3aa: CASSQRGGPRTDTQYF

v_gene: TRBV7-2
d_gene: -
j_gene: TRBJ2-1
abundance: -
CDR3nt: TGTGCCAGCAGCTTATACGAGCGCGATGAGCAGTTCTTC
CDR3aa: CASSLYERDEQFF

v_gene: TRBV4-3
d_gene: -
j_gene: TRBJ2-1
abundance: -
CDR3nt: TGCGCCAGCAGCCAAGATGTGCTAACTCTGGAGCAGTTCTTC
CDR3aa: CASSQDVLTLEQFF

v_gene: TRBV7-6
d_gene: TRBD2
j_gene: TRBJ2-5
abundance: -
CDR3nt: TGTGCCAGCAGCTCAGGACTAGCGGGAGTCGGAGAGACCCAGTACTTC
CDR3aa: CASSSGLAGVGETQYF

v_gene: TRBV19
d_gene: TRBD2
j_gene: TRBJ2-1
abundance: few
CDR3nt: TGTGCCAGTAGCCCATTAGCGGGAACGGTCAATGAGCAGTTCTTC
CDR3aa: CASSPLAGTVNEQFF

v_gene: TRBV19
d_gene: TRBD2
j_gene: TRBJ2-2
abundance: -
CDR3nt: TGTGCCAGTAGATGGCGGGAGGGCCGCAGCGGGGAGCTGTTTTTT
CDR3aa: CASRWREGRSGELFF

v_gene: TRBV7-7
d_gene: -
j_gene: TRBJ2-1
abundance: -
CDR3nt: TGTGCCAGCAGCTTAGAGATGGCAGCCAGCTACAATGAGCAGTTCTTC
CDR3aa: CASSLEMAASYNEQFF

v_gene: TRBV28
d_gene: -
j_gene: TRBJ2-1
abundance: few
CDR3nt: TGTGCCAGCACCGTAAGCCCTAGTTGGAATGAGCAGTTCTTC
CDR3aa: CASTVSPSWNEQFF

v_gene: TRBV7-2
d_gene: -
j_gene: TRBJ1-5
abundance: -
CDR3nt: TGTGCCGGCAGCCCAGGGGCAGTTAATCAGCCCCAGCATTTT
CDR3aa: CAGSPGAVNQPQHF

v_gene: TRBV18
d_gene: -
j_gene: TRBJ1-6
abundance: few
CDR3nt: TGTGCCAGCTCACAGACCGACAGTAATTCACCCCTCCACTTT
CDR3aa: CASSQTDSNSPLHF

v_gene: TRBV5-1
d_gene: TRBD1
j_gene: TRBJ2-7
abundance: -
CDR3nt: TGCGCCAGCAGCTTGGATCGACAGGGGAGTGGCGAGCAGTACTTC
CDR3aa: CASSLDRQGSGEQYF

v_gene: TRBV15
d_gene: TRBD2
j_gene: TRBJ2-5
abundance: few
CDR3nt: TGTGCCACCAGCCCCCGGGTAGCGGGGGGTTTCGAGACCCAGTACTTC
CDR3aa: CATSPRVAGGFETQYF

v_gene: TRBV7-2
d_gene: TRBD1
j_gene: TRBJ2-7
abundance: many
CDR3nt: TGTGCCAGCAGAGAGACCGGGACAGGGGGATCTTACGAGCAGTACTTC
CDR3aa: CASRETGTGGSYEQYF

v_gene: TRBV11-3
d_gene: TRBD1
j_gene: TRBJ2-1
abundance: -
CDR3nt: TGTGCCAGCAGCTTTTCTGGACAGGGAGGAGGTGAGCAGTTCTTC
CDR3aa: CASSFSGQGGGEQFF

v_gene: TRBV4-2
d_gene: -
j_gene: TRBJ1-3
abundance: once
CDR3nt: TGTGCCAGCAGCCAGCCGGGACGTAGAAGCTCTGGAAACACCATATATTTT
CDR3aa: CASSQPGRRSSGNTIYF

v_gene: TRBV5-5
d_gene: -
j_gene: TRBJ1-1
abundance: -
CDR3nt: TGTGCCAGCAGCCTGACGGTAGGTGGGCAAGGAAAGGAAGCTTTCTTT
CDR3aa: CASSLTVGGQGKEAFF

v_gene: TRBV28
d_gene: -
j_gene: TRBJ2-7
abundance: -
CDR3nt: TGTGCCAGCAGATACACGGACAGCACTAACTTGGGGCAGTACTTC
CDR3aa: CASRYTDSTNLGQYF

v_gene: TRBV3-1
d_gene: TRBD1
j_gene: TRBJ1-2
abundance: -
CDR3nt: TGTGCCAGCAGCCAAGACGGGACAGGGGGCACCTTGTCCACCTTC
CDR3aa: CASSQDGTGGTLSTF

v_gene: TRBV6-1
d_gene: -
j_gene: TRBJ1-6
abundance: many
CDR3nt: TGTGCCAGCAGGGACGGTAATAATTCACCCCTCCACTTT
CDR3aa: CASRDGNNSPLHF

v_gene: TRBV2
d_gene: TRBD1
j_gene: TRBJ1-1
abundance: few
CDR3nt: TGTGCCAGCCGGGGACAGGGTAGGGGTACTGAAGCTTTCTTT
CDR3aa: CASRGQGRGTEAFF

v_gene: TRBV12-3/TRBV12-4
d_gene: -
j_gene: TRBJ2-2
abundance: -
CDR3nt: TGTGCCAGCAGCCCCGGGGTCGGGGAGCTGTTTTTT
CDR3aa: CASSPGVGELFF